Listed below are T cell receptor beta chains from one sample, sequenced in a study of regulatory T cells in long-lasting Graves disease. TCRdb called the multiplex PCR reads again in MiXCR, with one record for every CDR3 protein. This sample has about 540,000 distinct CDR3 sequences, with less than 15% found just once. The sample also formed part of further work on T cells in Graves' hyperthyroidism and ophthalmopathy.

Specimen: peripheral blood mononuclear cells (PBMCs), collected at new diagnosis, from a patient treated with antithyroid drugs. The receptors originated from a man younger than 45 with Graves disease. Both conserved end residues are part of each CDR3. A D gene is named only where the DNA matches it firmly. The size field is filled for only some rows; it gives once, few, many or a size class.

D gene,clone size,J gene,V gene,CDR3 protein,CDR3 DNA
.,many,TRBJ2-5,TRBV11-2,CASSLSARETQYF,TGTGCCAGCAGCTTAAGCGCTCGGGAGACCCAGTACTTC
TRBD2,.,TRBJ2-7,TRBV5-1,CASSLTTSGPYGEYF,TGCGCCAGCAGCTTGACGACTAGCGGGCCCTATGGCGAGTACTTC
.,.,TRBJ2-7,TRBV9,CASSPTLLGQKTYEQYF,TGTGCCAGCAGCCCTACCTTACTCGGACAGAAAACCTACGAGCAGTACTTC
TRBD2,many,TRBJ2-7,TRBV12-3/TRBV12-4,CASSLEGGRAAEQYF,TGTGCCAGCAGTTTAGAGGGCGGGAGGGCCGCCGAGCAGTACTTC
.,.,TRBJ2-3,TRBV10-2,CASTTRDTQYF,TGCGCCAGTACGACGCGGGATACGCAGTATTTT
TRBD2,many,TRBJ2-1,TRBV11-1,CASSLGYSGSYNEQFF,TGTGCCAGCAGCTTAGGTTATAGCGGGAGTTACAATGAGCAGTTCTTC
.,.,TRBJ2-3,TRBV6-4,CASSELAQNTQYF,TGTGCCAGCAGTGAACTGGCCCAAAATACGCAGTATTTT
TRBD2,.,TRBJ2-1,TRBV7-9,CASSSGGTSGRAGNEQFF,TGTGCCAGCAGCTCAGGGGGGACTAGCGGGAGGGCCGGGAATGAGCAGTTCTTC
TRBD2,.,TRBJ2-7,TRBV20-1,CSAGAVDSGRAFEQYF,TGCAGTGCTGGAGCTGTCGATAGCGGGAGGGCCTTCGAGCAGTACTTC
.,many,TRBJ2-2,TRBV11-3,CASSAPFDENTGELFF,TGTGCCAGCAGCGCCCCCTTCGACGAGAACACCGGGGAGCTGTTTTTT
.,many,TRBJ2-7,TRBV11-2,CASSLEPSLHEQYF,TGTGCCAGCAGCTTAGAGCCCTCCCTCCACGAGCAGTACTTC
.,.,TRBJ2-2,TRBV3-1,CASSRGTAGGELFF,TGTGCCAGCAGCCGCGGGACAGCGGGCGGGGAGCTGTTTTTT